What follows are 19 T cell receptor beta chains derived from one specimen sequenced in a study of vaccination effects on CD4 cells after COVID-19. What these receptors recognize is not known. With roughly 9 days of culture completed, CD4+ T cells were isolated. The assay was immunoSEQ multiplex PCR, and TCRdb's table has in-frame clones only and misses some. The sample lists 30,000 or so clones, approximately 70% seen once, with 3.5% to 4% in the top ten. Sequencing was performed on CD4+ T cells from PBMCs cultured without peptide, taken before COVID-19 vaccination. These receptors all stem from a human donor who received a COVID-19 vaccine.

The chain is built from TRBV12-5 and TRBJ1-1; D may be TRBD1 (6 bases). This CDR3 region has 14 residues. The germline V gene has CDR1 LGHNT and CDR2 FRNRAP. The ends were cut back, 5 bases at V and 0 bases at J, with 10 bases in the middle. This CDR3 is CASGPGGVNTEAFF. DNA for the CDR3: TGTGCTAGTGGTCCGGGGGGCGTGAACACTGAAGCTTTCTTT.

The V and J genes are TRBV3-1 (or the pseudogene TRBV3-2) and TRBJ2-5; D unclear. V dropped 8 bases and J dropped 5 bases, with 12 bases sitting between them. This CDR3 spans 12 amino acids. Germline CDR1 is LGHDT and CDR2 is YNNKEL (reference sequence). This chain's CDR3 is CASRSQLETQYF. The CDR3, as DNA: TGTGCCAGCCGAAGCCAGTTGGAGACCCAGTACTTC.

The J gene is TRBJ2-5, the V gene TRBV2; the D is unclear. Germline loops: CDR1 SNHLY, CDR2 FYNNEI. There are 15 residues in the CDR3. Trimming left V 9 bases short and J 3 bases short, with 20 bases between. CDR3 region: CASLLGRRSKETQYF. The DNA of the CDR3 is TGTGCCAGTCTACTCGGCCGGCGGAGTAAAGAGACCCAGTACTTC.

The chain is built from TRBV5-1 and TRBJ2-7, with a tentative D call TRBD1 (6 bases). The CDR3 has 14 amino acids. Trimming removed 0 bases at V and 7 bases at J, with 14 bases between. The V gene's germline CDR1 is SGHRS and CDR2 YFSETQ. CDR3 protein: CASSLDQQGQEQYF. In DNA form, the CDR3 reads TGCGCCAGCAGCTTGGACCAACAGGGTCAGGAGCAGTACTTC.

This clone has more than one count but fewer than ten. The J gene is TRBJ2-1, the V gene TRBV7-9; D call uncertain. The CDR3 sequence is 14 residues long. V lost 0 bases to trimming and J lost 7 bases, with 10 bases between them. The germline V gene encodes CDR1 SEHNR and CDR2 FQNEAQ (reference sequence). This CDR3 is CASSLAVSGNEQFF. Here the CDR3 DNA reads TGTGCCAGCAGCTTAGCGGTCAGTGGAAATGAGCAGTTCTTC.

This clone turned up a few times. The gene calls are TRBV7-2 and TRBJ2-2; no clear D. V was pared by 1 base and J by 4 bases, with 7 bases between. Germline CDR1 SGHTA, CDR2 FQGNSA. The CDR3 has 14 residues. The CDR3 sequence is CASSLGRSTGELFF. CDR3 sequence (DNA): TGTGCCAGCAGCTTAGGACGTAGCACCGGGGAGCTGTTTTTT.

The gene calls are TRBV6-6 and TRBJ1-2, with D perhaps matching TRBD1 (6 bases). The CDR3 has 13 residues. Germline V gene sequence: CDR1 MNHNY, CDR2 SVGAGI (reference sequence). Trimming removed 5 bases at V and 8 bases at J, with 15 bases between. CDR3 DNA sequence: TGTGCCAGCAGTGACACAGGGAGTCGCGGCTACACCTTC. This gives the protein CASSDTGSRGYTF.

The J gene is TRBJ2-3, the V gene TRBV25-1; D is unclear. The CDR3 runs to 14 residues. With 3 bases removed from V and 6 bases from J, the gap between germline ends came to 13 bases. Germline lookup yields CDR1 MGHDK and CDR2 SYGVNS. CDR3 nucleotides: TGTGCCAGCAGTGACAGAACTCAGTCCGATACGCAGTATTTT. This sequence encodes CASSDRTQSDTQYF.

The gene calls are TRBV5-1 and TRBJ1-5; D uncertain. There are 14 residues in the CDR3. The germline CDR1 and CDR2 sequences are SGHRS and YFSETQ. The germline V and J ends were trimmed by 4 bases and 6 bases, with 14 bases remaining between them. DNA of the CDR3: TGCGCCAGCAGCCCCCAAGGCGGTATTCAGCCCCAGCATTTT. Translation gives CASSPQGGIQPQHF.

The J gene is TRBJ1-1, the V gene TRBV30, with D unresolved. The CDR3 is 12 amino acids. Germline values: CDR1 GTSNPN, CDR2 SVGIG (reference sequence). The V and J ends lost 5 bases and 0 bases respectively, with 7 bases between them. CDR3 nucleotide sequence: TGTGCCTGGGGTAAATTGAACACTGAAGCTTTCTTT. It yields the protein CAWGKLNTEAFF.

The rearrangement joins TRBV27 to TRBJ1-2, with D possibly matching TRBD1 (6 bases). This CDR3 region has 14 residues. Germline V gives CDR1 MNHEY, CDR2 SMNVEV (reference sequence). The V end was cut by 3 bases, the J end by 6 bases, with 14 bases between. Here the CDR3 DNA reads TGTGCCAGCAGTTTCGCGGGGGGCCGGGATGGCTACACCTTC. Its protein product is CASSFAGGRDGYTF.

This clone has more than one count but fewer than ten. The chain carries TRBV6-4 and TRBJ2-3; D not certain. Between the trimmed V and J ends, which lost 4 bases and 6 bases, there was a span of 5 bases. The CDR3 has 11 amino acids. Germline CDR1 MRHNA, CDR2 SNTAGT. As DNA, the CDR3 is TGTGCCAGCAGTGTTGGGGATACGCAGTATTTT. Its translation: CASSVGDTQYF.

This clone is a singleton in its sample. The J gene is TRBJ2-7, the V gene TRBV19; 8 nucleotides align to TRBD1. The V and J ends lost 3 bases and 4 bases, in that order; junction bases with no gene match: 2. Germline CDR1 is LNHDA and CDR2 is SQIVND (reference sequence). CDR3 length: 13 residues. The DNA of the CDR3 is TGTGCCAGTAGTATCGACAGGGGTTACGAGCAGTACTTC. Amino acid sequence: CASSIDRGYEQYF.

The genes are TRBV21-1 and TRBJ1-3. TRBV21-1 is a recognized pseudogene. CDR3 length equals 14 residues. This CDR3 reads CASRGVDSGNTIYF. The CDR3, as DNA: TGTGCCAGTAGAGGGGTAGACTCTGGAAACACCATATATTTT.

The chain combines TRBV10-1 with TRBJ2-3, with D perhaps assigned TRBD1 or TRBD2 (5 bases each). This CDR3 contains 14 residues. The ends were cut back, 4 bases at V and 1 base at J, with 9 bases in the middle. The germline V gene has CDR1 WNHNN and CDR2 SYGVQD (reference sequence). The CDR3 DNA reads TGCGCCAGCAGTGTGGGACGGGGCACAGATACGCAGTATTTT. Its translation: CASSVGRGTDTQYF.

V is TRBV3-1 (or the pseudogene TRBV3-2) and J is TRBJ1-6; TRBD1 is a possible D gene (5 bases). The CDR3 is 16 residues long. Germline CDR1 LGHDT, CDR2 YNNKEL (reference sequence). Trimming removed 1 base from V and 7 bases from J, with 14 bases in between. DNA of the CDR3: TGTGCCAGCAGCCAAGTGGGGGGACCAGGCAATTCACCCCTCCACTTT. This translates into CASSQVGGPGNSPLHF.

CDR3 sequence reads: CAWGVRVDTQYF. DNA of the CDR3: TGTGCCTGGGGGGTCCGCGTAGATACGCAGTATTTT. The gene calls are TRBV30 and TRBJ2-3; D unclear. Germline CDR1 GTSNPN, CDR2 SVGIG (reference sequence). The CDR3 covers 12 residues. Trimming removed 5 bases from V and 5 bases from J, with 11 bases in between.

V usage is TRBV18 and J usage is TRBJ2-1, with D possibly TRBD1 on 5 matching bases. This CDR3 contains 11 residues. Between the trimmed V and J ends, which lost 5 bases and 12 bases, there was a span of 11 bases. The germline V gene has CDR1 KGHSH and CDR2 LQKENI. The CDR3 DNA follows: TGTGCCAGCTCATCGAGCCAGGGGCAGTTCTTC. It translates to CASSSSQGQFF.

The chain couples TRBV29-1 to TRBJ2-2; TRBD1 aligns across 8 bases. In germline, CDR1 is SQVTM, CDR2 ANQGSEA. Trimming at V came to 3 bases and at J to 5 bases, leaving 2 bases not matched to a gene. The CDR3 spans 13 residues. The CDR3 DNA reads as TGCAGCGTTGACAGGGGGCGTACCGGGGAGCTGTTTTTT. This encodes CSVDRGRTGELFF.